These 31 T cell receptor beta chains share one sample of origin, sequenced in a study of cytomegalovirus exposure and HLA in healthy donors. Primers for the PCR totalled 60 Vbeta and 13 Jbeta. The table came from immunoSEQ multiplex PCR; TCRdb's copy has only in-frame clones and leaves some out. The sample lists around 220,000 clones, approximately 80% occurring once. Sequenced input: PBMCs. These receptors came from a girl aged 10 to 17 in good health and CMV-seronegative.

The chain has TRBV28 and TRBJ1-2; tentative D call: TRBD1 (5 bases). The CDR3 contains 11 residues. Germline V gene sequence: CDR1 MDHEN, CDR2 SYDVKM. V lost 11 bases and J 8 bases, leaving 15 bases between the germline ends. Here the CDR3 reads CAGGGGVGYTF. For the CDR3, the DNA is TGTGCCGGCGGGGGTGGGGTGGGCTACACCTTC.

The gene calls are TRBV4-1 and TRBJ1-4; D is perhaps TRBD1 (5 bases). Germline CDR1 reads MGHRA; CDR2 reads YSYEKL. This CDR3 spans 16 amino acids. Trimming cost V 1 base and J 7 bases, with 16 bases left between them. The CDR3 sequence is CASSQASRASGEKLFF. In DNA form, the CDR3 reads TGCGCCAGCAGCCAAGCATCCAGGGCCTCTGGTGAAAAACTGTTTTTT.

The sample holds a few counts of this clone. The chain employs TRBV28 and TRBJ1-6; D uncertain. Germline assignment: CDR1 MDHEN and CDR2 SYDVKM. Trimming stripped 4 bases from V and 6 bases from J, with 13 bases between. The CDR3 contains 15 residues. Written as DNA, the CDR3 is TGTGCCAGCAGTTACAGTTTCAGGATTAATTCACCCCTCCACTTT. Its protein is CASSYSFRINSPLHF.

This clone was seen once. The rearrangement links TRBV30 to TRBJ1-4, with 9 bases that match TRBD1. From germline, CDR1 is GTSNPN and CDR2 SVGIG (reference sequence). With V trimmed by 0 bases and J by 5 bases, 4 bases remained unmatched. There are 15 residues in the CDR3. The CDR3: CAWSVGGQGNEKLFF. CDR3 DNA sequence: TGTGCCTGGAGTGTAGGGGGACAGGGAAATGAAAAACTGTTTTTT.

This chain links TRBV5-5 with TRBJ1-5; TRBD1 agrees at 10 bases. The CDR3 totals 15 residues. After removal of 3 bases from V and 1 base from J, the junction contained 1 base not matched to a gene. CDR1 is SGHKS, CDR2 YYEKEE, per germline (reference sequence). CDR3 sequence reads: CASSWGQGSNQPQHF. As DNA, the CDR3 is TGTGCCAGCAGCTGGGGACAGGGGAGCAATCAGCCCCAGCATTTT.

The CDR3 region is CASRFNSYNSPLHF. The CDR3 region has the DNA TGTGCCAGCAGATTCAACTCCTATAATTCACCCCTCCACTTT. This chain links TRBV2 with TRBJ1-6, with D uncertain. V lost 6 bases and J lost 0, with 6 bases in between. Germline CDR1 reads SNHLY; CDR2 reads FYNNEI. This CDR3 has 14 amino acids.

V usage is TRBV9 and J usage is TRBJ2-7; unclear D gene. CDR3 size: 14 residues. Trimming took off 0 bases at V and 2 bases at J, with 9 bases between the two ends. Germline V lookup: CDR1 SGDLS, CDR2 YYNGEE. In DNA, the CDR3 is TGTGCCAGCAGCGTAGATGGCGGAACCTACGAGCAGTACTTC. Its translation is CASSVDGGTYEQYF.

This clone has just one count. The chain has TRBV14 and TRBJ2-1, with TRBD2 matching over 7 bases. Per the germline V gene, CDR1 is SGHDN and CDR2 is FVKESK. The CDR3 has 16 amino acids. Unmatched junction bases numbered 5, after V lost 0 bases and J lost 3 bases. CDR3: CASSQDGRDYYNEQFF. The CDR3 DNA is TGTGCCAGCAGCCAAGATGGGCGGGACTACTACAATGAGCAGTTCTTC. Using reference TRBV14 and TRBJ2-1 for the parts outside the CDR3, the full variable domain is EAGVTQFPSHSVIEKGQTVTLRCDPISGHDNLYWYRRVMGKEIKFLLHFVKESKQDESGMPNNRFLAERTGGTYSTLKVQPAELEDSGVYFCASSQDGRDYYNEQFFGPGTRLTVL.

This chain connects TRBV18 to TRBJ1-6, with 9 positions matching TRBD1. Germline V gene sequence: CDR1 KGHSH, CDR2 LQKENI. The CDR3 runs to 16 residues. Germline trimming cut 2 bases from V and 7 bases from J; bases unmatched to any gene: 6. This chain's CDR3 is CASSPADRGRNSPLHF. Written as DNA, the CDR3 is TGTGCCAGCTCACCAGCAGACAGGGGGAGAAATTCACCCCTCCACTTT.

The chain's CDR3 is CASSPGTGVYEQYF. CDR3 nucleotide sequence: TGCGCCAGCAGCCCCGGGACAGGGGTTTACGAGCAGTACTTC. The chain uses TRBV4-1 and TRBJ2-7; 10 positions match TRBD1. Germline V gives CDR1 MGHRA, CDR2 YSYEKL. This CDR3 contains 14 residues. The V segment lost 4 bases and the J segment 4 bases; nucleotides outside the gene matches: 4.

This clone was seen once. V and J are TRBV21-1 and TRBJ1-3. TRBV21-1 is a listed pseudogene. This CDR3 has 13 amino acids. CDR3 bases: TGTGCCAGCGGGAGGACGTCGGGAAACACCATATATTTT. Its protein is CASGRTSGNTIYF.

The J gene is TRBJ2-7, the V gene TRBV7-3; D not certain. The CDR3 spans 13 residues. Germline CDR1 is SGHTA and CDR2 is FQGTGA. The V end was cut by 2 bases, the J end by 3 bases, with 8 bases between. In DNA form, the CDR3 reads TGTGCCAGCAGCTTAGCGAGGTACTACGAGCAGTACTTC. Translating gives CASSLARYYEQYF.

The genes are TRBV15 and TRBJ1-1, with D possibly being TRBD1 (6 bases). From germline, CDR1 is LNHNV and CDR2 YYDKDF (reference sequence). There are 14 residues in the CDR3. With 1 base removed from V and 4 bases from J, the gap between germline ends came to 10 bases. The CDR3 region is CATSRVEGVTEAFF. For the CDR3, the DNA is TGTGCCACCAGCAGAGTCGAGGGGGTCACTGAAGCTTTCTTT.

J is TRBJ2-7 and V is TRBV7-2; D is possibly TRBD2 (6 bases). Trimming removed 5 bases from V and 4 bases from J, with 15 bases in between. The CDR3 is 14 residues long. CDR1 and CDR2 (germline): SGHTA, FQGNSA. CDR3 sequence: CASSRRTGAYEQYF. The CDR3 coding sequence is TGTGCCAGCAGCCGGAGGACGGGAGCTTACGAGCAGTACTTC.

The gene calls are TRBV4-1 and TRBJ2-5, with TRBD1 matching 7 bases. V lost 1 base to trimming and J lost 4 bases; unmatched junction nucleotides: 6. Germline V gene data show CDR1 as MGHRA and CDR2 as YSYEKL. The CDR3 loop spans 15 amino acids. The CDR3 DNA reads as TGCGCCAGCAGCCAAGCCCGACAGGGTGGAGAGACCCAGTACTTC. The encoded protein is CASSQARQGGETQYF.

This rearrangement joins TRBV10-3 to TRBJ1-1; TRBD1 is a possible D gene (6 bases). The CDR3 loop spans 16 amino acids. Germline loops: CDR1 ENHRY, CDR2 SYGVKD. V lost 4 bases to trimming and J lost 3 bases, with 18 bases between them. The DNA for the CDR3 is TGTGCCATCAGTGGTTGGAGGGGGGGGAAGGACACTGAAGCTTTCTTT. Its translation: CAISGWRGGKDTEAFF.

This chain uses TRBV7-2 with TRBJ1-1, with TRBD1 matching over 7 bases. J lost 2 bases, V lost 3 bases, and 3 bases had no gene match. CDR1 is SGHTA, CDR2 FQGNSA, per germline. The CDR3 runs 14 residues. CDR3 DNA sequence: TGTGCCAGCAGCTTCAGGGACAGAAACACTGAAGCTTTCTTT. As protein: CASSFRDRNTEAFF.

The chain recombines TRBV30 with TRBJ1-2; 9 nucleotides align to TRBD1. Germline CDR1 and CDR2: GTSNPN and SVGIG (reference sequence). The CDR3 contains 11 residues. V shed 7 bases and J 7 bases; nucleotides not matched to a gene: 4. The CDR3 nucleotides are TGTGCCTTTGACAGGGGGGGTGGCTACACCTTC. Its translation: CAFDRGGGYTF.

In this sample, this clone turned up once. The V gene is TRBV28, the J gene TRBJ2-7, with 10 positions matching TRBD2. CDR3 length equals 15 residues. J was trimmed by 5 bases and V by 6 bases; bases with no gene match: 10. Germline CDR1 reads MDHEN; CDR2 reads SYDVKM. The CDR3 protein is CASSRTLAGVHEQYF. DNA of the CDR3: TGTGCCAGCAGCCGGACCCTAGCGGGGGTACACGAGCAGTACTTC.

The rearrangement joins TRBV19 to TRBJ2-3; 8 bases line up with TRBD1. This CDR3 is 15 amino acids long. Per the germline V gene, CDR1 is LNHDA and CDR2 is SQIVND (reference sequence). V was clipped by 10 bases and J by 2 bases; unmatched bases: 11. For the CDR3, the DNA is TGTGCCACCACCTCGGGACAGGCATACACAGATACGCAGTATTTT. This translates into CATTSGQAYTDTQYF. Complete variable domain (other parts from reference TRBV19 and TRBJ2-3): DGGITQSPKYLFRKEGQNVTLSCEQNLNHDAMYWYRQDPGQGLRLIYYSQIVNDFQKGDIAEGYSVSREKKESFPLTVTSAQKNPTAFYLCATTSGQAYTDTQYFGPGTRLTVL.

CDR3 sequence: CASSSITGVNQPQHF. The CDR3 DNA reads as TGTGCCAGCAGCAGCATTACAGGGGTTAATCAGCCCCAGCATTTT. The rearrangement joins TRBV11-2 to TRBJ1-5, with 7 bases aligning to TRBD1. Trimming took 5 bases from V and 4 from J; bases not matched to a gene: 8. The CDR3 runs 15 residues. Germline CDR1 SGHAT, CDR2 FQNNGV.

V and J are TRBV5-1 and TRBJ2-5; D may be TRBD1 (5 bases). The CDR3 consists of 16 residues. V shed 2 bases and J shed 1 base, with 15 bases lying between them. The germline CDR1 and CDR2 sequences are SGHRS and YFSETQ. As DNA, the CDR3 is TGCGCCAGCAGCTTATCTATCTTCGACAGCCAAGAGACCCAGTACTTC. This sequence encodes CASSLSIFDSQETQYF.

The rearrangement links TRBV5-4 to TRBJ2-7, with TRBD2 identical over 7 bases. With 0 bases clipped from V and 0 bases from J, the junction kept 9 bases outside the gene matches. CDR1 is SGHNT and CDR2 is YYREEE in the germline V gene (reference sequence). The CDR3 spans 17 residues. This chain's CDR3 is CASSLAKLAAISYEQYF. The CDR3 DNA sequence: TGTGCCAGCAGCTTGGCCAAGCTAGCGGCGATCTCCTACGAGCAGTACTTC.

This chain connects TRBV6-5 to TRBJ2-7; 9 bases map to TRBD1. Germline V gene data show CDR1 as MNHEY and CDR2 as SVGAGI. The CDR3 consists of 13 residues. V was clipped by 5 bases and J by 4 bases; unmatched bases: 3. The CDR3 nucleotides read TGTGCCAGCAGTCCCGACAGGGGGTACGAGCAGTACTTC. Translation: CASSPDRGYEQYF.

J is TRBJ1-2 and V is TRBV2, with 8 bases that match TRBD1. Germline V lookup: CDR1 SNHLY, CDR2 FYNNEI. This CDR3 has 14 residues. Losses at the gene ends were 5 bases for V and 4 bases for J; bases not matched to a gene: 6. The CDR3: CASSIQGVGYGYTF. CDR3 bases: TGTGCCAGCAGTATACAGGGGGTCGGCTATGGCTACACCTTC.

The chain recombines TRBV7-9 with TRBJ1-1; D not resolved. Germline values: CDR1 SEHNR, CDR2 FQNEAQ (reference sequence). The CDR3 totals 13 residues. The V end was cut by 5 bases, the J end by 8 bases, with 15 bases between. CDR3 region: CASSQAPRREAFF. In DNA form, the CDR3 reads TGTGCCAGCAGCCAGGCGCCCCGACGGGAAGCTTTCTTT.

This chain joins TRBV5-1 and TRBJ2-2; D may be TRBD1 (6 bases). The germline V gene has CDR1 SGHRS and CDR2 YFSETQ. The V end lost 1 base, the J end lost 0 bases, and 13 bases lay between the germline ends. The length of the CDR3 is 17 residues. The DNA of the CDR3 is TGCGCCAGCAGCTTGATACAGGGTAACCCGAACACCGGGGAGCTGTTTTTT. Its translation: CASSLIQGNPNTGELFF.

The chain joins TRBV27 to TRBJ1-5; the match to TRBD1 covers 11 bases. CDR1 and CDR2 (germline): MNHEY, SMNVEV (reference sequence). The V gene end was trimmed by 8 bases and the J gene end by 4 bases; junction bases not matched to a gene: 4. This CDR3 is built from 14 residues. The CDR3 loop reads CASGDRGLNQPQHF. As DNA, the CDR3 is TGTGCCAGCGGGGACAGGGGGTTAAATCAGCCCCAGCATTTT.

The rearrangement joins TRBV9 to TRBJ1-2; TRBD1 matches 7 bases. Per germline, CDR1 SGDLS and CDR2 YYNGEE. The CDR3 covers 18 residues. V was clipped by 0 bases and J by 0 bases; unmatched bases: 11. The CDR3 is CASSVDSMGTEANYGYTF. As DNA, the CDR3 is TGTGCCAGCAGCGTAGATTCGATGGGGACAGAAGCTAACTATGGCTACACCTTC.

Concerning this clone itself: The same CDR3 arises from other DNA sequences in this sample as well. This chain joins TRBV7-9 and TRBJ1-1; D unresolved. CDR1 and CDR2 (germline): SEHNR, FQNEAQ (reference sequence). This CDR3 has 13 residues. V was shortened by 3 bases and J by 1 base, with 6 bases between the two germline ends. The CDR3 protein is CASSLRENTEAFF. The CDR3 DNA reads TGTGCCAGCAGCTTGAGGGAGAACACTGAAGCTTTCTTT. The full variable domain, completed using reference TRBV7-9 and TRBJ1-1, is DTGVSQNPRHKITKRGQNVTFRCDPISEHNRLYWYRQTLGQGPEFLTYFQNEAQLEKSRLLSDRFSAERPKGSFSTLEIQRTEQGDSAMYLCASSLRENTEAFFGQGTRLTVV.

The J gene is TRBJ2-1, the V gene TRBV28; TRBD2 matches at 10 bases. This CDR3 spans 15 amino acids. The germline V gene encodes CDR1 MDHEN and CDR2 SYDVKM. V lost 10 bases to trimming and J lost 4 bases; unmatched junction nucleotides: 10. The CDR3 DNA follows: TGTGCCATACGTAGCGGGAGGAATATGTACAATGAGCAGTTCTTC. Protein sequence: CAIRSGRNMYNEQFF.